This T cell receptor (beta chain) was profiled in a study of blood T cell repertoires in COVID-19. Study-wide background: Samples taken during acute and convalescent COVID-19 were collected in the United States, Italy and Spain. Nucleic acid was either cDNA or gDNA, and it came from T cells, B-cell-depleted T cells, or PBMCs.

Original analysis: Using reference gene primer amplification, nucleated cell counts were estimated. The assay was immunoSEQ multiplex PCR, and TCRdb's table has in-frame clones only and misses some. V and J calls and clone size follow that table, whereas D and trimming were derived from the DNA. The sample contains some 240,000 clones, around 83% of which appear only once. Trimming took 4 bases from V and 5 from J, leaving 14 bases between them. The CDR3 covers 14 residues. Looked up from germline, CDR1 is LGHDT and CDR2 is YNNKEL (reference sequence). The chain recombines TRBV3-1 (or the pseudogene TRBV3-2) with TRBJ1-1, with D possibly matching TRBD1 (6 bases). This TCR was recovered from a woman aged 40 to 50 who had recovered from COVID-19. Sequenced input: peripheral blood. The CDR3 nucleotides read TGTGCCAGCAGCCCGGGAACAGGGAAAACTGAAGCTTTCTTT. Encoded protein: CASSPGTGKTEAFF.